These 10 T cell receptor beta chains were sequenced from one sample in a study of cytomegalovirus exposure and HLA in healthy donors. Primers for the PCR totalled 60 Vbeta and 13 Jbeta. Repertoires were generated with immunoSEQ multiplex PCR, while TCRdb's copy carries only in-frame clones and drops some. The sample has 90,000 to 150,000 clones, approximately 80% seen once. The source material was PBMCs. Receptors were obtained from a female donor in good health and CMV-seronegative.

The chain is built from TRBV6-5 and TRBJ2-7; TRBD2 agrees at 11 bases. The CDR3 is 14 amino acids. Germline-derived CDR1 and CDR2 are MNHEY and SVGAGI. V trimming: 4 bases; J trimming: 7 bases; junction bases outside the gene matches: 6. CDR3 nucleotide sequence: TGTGCCAGCAGTTTAGGGACTAGCGGAAAAGAGCAGTACTTC. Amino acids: CASSLGTSGKEQYF.

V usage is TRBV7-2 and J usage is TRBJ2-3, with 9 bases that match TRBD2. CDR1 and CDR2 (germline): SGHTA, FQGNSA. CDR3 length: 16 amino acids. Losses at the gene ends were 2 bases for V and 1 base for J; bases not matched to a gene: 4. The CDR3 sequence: CASSLLGGGGTDTQYF. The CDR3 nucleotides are TGTGCCAGCAGCTTATTGGGCGGGGGGGGCACAGATACGCAGTATTTT.

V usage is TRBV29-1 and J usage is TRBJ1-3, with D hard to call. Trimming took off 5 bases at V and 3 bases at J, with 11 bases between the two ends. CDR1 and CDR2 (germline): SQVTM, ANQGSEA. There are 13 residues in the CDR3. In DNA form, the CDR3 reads TGCAGCGTTTCTATCGGGAGTGGAAACACCATATATTTT. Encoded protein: CSVSIGSGNTIYF. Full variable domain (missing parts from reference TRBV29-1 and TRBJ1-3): SAVISQKPSRDICQRGTSLTIQCQVDSQVTMMFWYRQQPGQSLTLIATANQGSEATYESGFVIDKFPISRPNLTFSTLTVSNMSPEDSSIYLCSVSIGSGNTIYFGEGSWLTVV.

The DNA of the CDR3 is TGCGCCAGCAGCCAAGATTGGGGGGGGCCCTCCTACGAGCAGTACTTC. It codes for CASSQDWGGPSYEQYF. The V gene is TRBV4-3, the J gene TRBJ2-7; D possibly corresponds to TRBD2 (7 bases). V was trimmed by 0 bases and J by 0 bases, leaving 12 bases between them. The CDR3 consists of 16 residues. Germline CDR1 LGHNA, CDR2 YSLEER.

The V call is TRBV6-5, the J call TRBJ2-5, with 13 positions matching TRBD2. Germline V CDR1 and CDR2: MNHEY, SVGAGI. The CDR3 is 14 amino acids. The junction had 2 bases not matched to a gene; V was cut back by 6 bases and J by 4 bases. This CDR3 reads CASRLAGGPETQYF. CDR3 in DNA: TGTGCCAGCAGACTAGCGGGGGGGCCAGAGACCCAGTACTTC.

The CDR3 region has the DNA TGTGCCAGCCTGGGAGGGACTAGCGGCTATGAGCAGTTCTTC. This gives the protein CASLGGTSGYEQFF. J is TRBJ2-1 and V is TRBV2; TRBD2 matches at 11 bases. This CDR3 region has 14 residues. Trimming at V came to 8 bases and at J to 8 bases, leaving 8 bases not matched to a gene. Germline assignment: CDR1 SNHLY and CDR2 FYNNEI. The full variable domain, in which reference TRBV2 and TRBJ2-1 provide the parts outside the CDR3, is EPEVTQTPSHQVTQMGQEVILRCVPISNHLYFYWYRQILGQKVEFLVSFYNNEISEKSEIFDDQFSVERPDGSNFTLKIRSTKLEDSAMYFCASLGGTSGYEQFFGPGTRLTVL.

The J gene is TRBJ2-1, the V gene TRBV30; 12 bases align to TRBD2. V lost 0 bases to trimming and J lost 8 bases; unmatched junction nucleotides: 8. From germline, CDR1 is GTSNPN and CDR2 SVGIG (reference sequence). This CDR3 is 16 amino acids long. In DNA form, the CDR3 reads TGTGCCTGGAGTGTCCCTAGCGGGGGGGCCCTCTATGAGCAGTTCTTC. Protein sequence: CAWSVPSGGALYEQFF. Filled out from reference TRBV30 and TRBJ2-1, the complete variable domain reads SQTIHQWPATLVQPVGSPLSLECTVEGTSNPNLYWYRQAAGRGLQLLFYSVGIGQISSEVPQNLSASRPQDRQFILSSKKLLLSDSGFYLCAWSVPSGGALYEQFFGPGTRLTVL.

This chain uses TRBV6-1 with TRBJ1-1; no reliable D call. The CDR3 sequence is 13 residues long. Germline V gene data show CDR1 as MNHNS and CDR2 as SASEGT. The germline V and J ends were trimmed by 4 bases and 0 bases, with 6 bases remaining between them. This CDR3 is CASSATMNTEAFF. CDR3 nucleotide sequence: TGTGCCAGCAGTGCAACAATGAACACTGAAGCTTTCTTT.

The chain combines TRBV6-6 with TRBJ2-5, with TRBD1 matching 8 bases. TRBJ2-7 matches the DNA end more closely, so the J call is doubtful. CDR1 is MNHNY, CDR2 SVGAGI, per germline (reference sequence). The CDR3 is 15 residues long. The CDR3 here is CASSKNRGEFYEQYF. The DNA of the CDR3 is TGTGCCAGCAGTAAAAACAGGGGGGAATTCTACGAGCAGTACTTC.

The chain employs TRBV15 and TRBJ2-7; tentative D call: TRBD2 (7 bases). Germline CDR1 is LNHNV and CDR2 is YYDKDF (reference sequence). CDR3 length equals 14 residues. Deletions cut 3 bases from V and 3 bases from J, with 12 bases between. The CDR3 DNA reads TGTGCCACCAGCAGTCCAGGGGAGGGCTACGAGCAGTACTTC. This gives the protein CATSSPGEGYEQYF.